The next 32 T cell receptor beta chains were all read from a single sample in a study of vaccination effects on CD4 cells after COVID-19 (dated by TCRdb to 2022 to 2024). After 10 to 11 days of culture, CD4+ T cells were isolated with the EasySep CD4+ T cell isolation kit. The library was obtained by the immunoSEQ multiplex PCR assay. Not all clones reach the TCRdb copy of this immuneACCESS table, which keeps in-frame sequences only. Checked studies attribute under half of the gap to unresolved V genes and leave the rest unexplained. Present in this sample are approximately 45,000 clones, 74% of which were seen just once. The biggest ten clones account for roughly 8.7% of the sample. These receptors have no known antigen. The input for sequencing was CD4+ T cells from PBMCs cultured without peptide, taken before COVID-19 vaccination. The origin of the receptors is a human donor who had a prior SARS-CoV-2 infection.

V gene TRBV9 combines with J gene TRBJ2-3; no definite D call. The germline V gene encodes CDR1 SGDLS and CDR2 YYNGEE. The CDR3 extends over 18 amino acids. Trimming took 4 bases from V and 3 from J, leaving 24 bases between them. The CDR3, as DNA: TGTGCCAGCAGCCGTAGATCACAGCACGGTGGCCTTACAGATACGCAGTATTTT. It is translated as CASSRRSQHGGLTDTQYF.

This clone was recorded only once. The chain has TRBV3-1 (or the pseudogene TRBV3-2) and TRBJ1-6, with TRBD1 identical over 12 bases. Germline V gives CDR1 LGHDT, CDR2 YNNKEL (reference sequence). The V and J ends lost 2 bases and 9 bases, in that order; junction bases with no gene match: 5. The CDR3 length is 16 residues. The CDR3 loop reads CASSQQGTGGSSPLHF. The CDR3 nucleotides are TGTGCCAGCAGCCAACAAGGGACAGGGGGCAGTTCACCCCTCCACTTT.

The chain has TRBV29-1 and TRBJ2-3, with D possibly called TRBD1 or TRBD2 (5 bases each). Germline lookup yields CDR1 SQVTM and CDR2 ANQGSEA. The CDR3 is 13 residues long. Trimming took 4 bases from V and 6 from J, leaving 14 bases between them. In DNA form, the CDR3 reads TGCAGCGTTGTGATGGGACCGAGGGATACGCAGTATTTT. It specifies CSVVMGPRDTQYF.

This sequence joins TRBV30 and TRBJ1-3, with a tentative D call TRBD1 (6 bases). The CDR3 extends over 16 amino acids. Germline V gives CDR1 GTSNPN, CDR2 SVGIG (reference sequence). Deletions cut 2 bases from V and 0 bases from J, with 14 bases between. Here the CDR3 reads CAWSPNRASSGNTIYF. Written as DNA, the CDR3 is TGTGCCTGGAGTCCAAACAGGGCGAGCTCTGGAAACACCATATATTTT.

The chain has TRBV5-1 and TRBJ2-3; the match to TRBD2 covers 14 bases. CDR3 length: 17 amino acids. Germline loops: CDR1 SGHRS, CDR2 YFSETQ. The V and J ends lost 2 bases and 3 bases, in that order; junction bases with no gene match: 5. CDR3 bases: TGCGCCAGCAGCTTAGGGACTAGCGGGGGCGGGACAGATACGCAGTATTTT. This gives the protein CASSLGTSGGGTDTQYF.

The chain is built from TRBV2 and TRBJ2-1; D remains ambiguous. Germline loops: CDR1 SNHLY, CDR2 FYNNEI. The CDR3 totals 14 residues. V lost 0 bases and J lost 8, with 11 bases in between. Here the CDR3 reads CASSEARQQDEQFF. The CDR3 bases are TGTGCCAGCAGTGAAGCAAGGCAGCAGGATGAGCAGTTCTTC.

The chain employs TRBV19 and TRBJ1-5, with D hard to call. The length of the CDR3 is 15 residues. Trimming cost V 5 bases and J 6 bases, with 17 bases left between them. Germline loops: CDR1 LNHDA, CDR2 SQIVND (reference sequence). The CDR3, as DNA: TGTGCCAGTAGTCCCGGATATGCGGGTGGTCAGCCCCAGCATTTT. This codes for CASSPGYAGGQPQHF.

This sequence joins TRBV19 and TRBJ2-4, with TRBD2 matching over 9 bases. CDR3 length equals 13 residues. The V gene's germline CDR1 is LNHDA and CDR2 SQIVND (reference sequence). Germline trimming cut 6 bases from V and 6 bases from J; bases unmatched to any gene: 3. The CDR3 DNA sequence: TGTGCCAGTAGGGCGGGAGGGCGAAACATTCAGTACTTC. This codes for CASRAGGRNIQYF.

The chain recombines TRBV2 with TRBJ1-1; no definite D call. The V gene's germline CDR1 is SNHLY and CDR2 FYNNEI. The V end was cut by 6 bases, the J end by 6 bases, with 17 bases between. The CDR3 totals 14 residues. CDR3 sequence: CASRATTDVSEAFF. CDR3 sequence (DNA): TGTGCCAGCAGAGCCACCACGGACGTCTCTGAAGCTTTCTTT. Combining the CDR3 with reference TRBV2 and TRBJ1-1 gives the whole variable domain EPEVTQTPSHQVTQMGQEVILRCVPISNHLYFYWYRQILGQKVEFLVSFYNNEISEKSEIFDDQFSVERPDGSNFTLKIRSTKLEDSAMYFCASRATTDVSEAFFGQGTRLTVV.

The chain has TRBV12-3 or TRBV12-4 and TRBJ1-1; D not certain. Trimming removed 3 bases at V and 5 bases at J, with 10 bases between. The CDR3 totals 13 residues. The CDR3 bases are TGTGCCAGCAGTTTGATGGGGTCTACTGAAGCTTTCTTT. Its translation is CASSLMGSTEAFF.

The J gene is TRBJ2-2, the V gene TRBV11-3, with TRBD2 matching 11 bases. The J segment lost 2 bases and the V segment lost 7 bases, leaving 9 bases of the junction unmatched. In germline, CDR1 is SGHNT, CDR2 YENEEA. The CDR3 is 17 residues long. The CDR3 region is CASTALAGGGNTGELFF. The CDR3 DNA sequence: TGTGCCAGCACCGCGTTAGCGGGAGGGGGAAACACCGGGGAGCTGTTTTTT.

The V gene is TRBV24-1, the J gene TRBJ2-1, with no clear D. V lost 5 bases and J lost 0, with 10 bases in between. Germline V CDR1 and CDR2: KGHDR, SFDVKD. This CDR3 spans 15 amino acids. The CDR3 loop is CATSAPWSSYNEQFF. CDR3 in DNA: TGTGCCACCAGTGCCCCATGGAGCTCCTACAATGAGCAGTTCTTC.

The DNA of the CDR3 is TGTGCCAGCAGTGAGGTGGACAGGGCTTATGGCTACACCTTC. Translating it yields CASSEVDRAYGYTF. J is TRBJ1-2 and V is TRBV6-1, with 8 bases identical to TRBD1. Trimming removed 3 bases from V and 5 bases from J; junction bases left unmatched: 5. The CDR3 length is 14 residues. The V gene's germline CDR1 is MNHNS and CDR2 SASEGT.

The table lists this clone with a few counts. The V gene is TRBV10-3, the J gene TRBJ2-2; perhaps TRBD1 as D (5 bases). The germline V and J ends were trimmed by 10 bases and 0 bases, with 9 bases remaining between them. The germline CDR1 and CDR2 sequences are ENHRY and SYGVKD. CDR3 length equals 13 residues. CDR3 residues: CATQGTNTGELFF. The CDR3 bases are TGTGCCACCCAGGGTACGAACACCGGGGAGCTGTTTTTT.

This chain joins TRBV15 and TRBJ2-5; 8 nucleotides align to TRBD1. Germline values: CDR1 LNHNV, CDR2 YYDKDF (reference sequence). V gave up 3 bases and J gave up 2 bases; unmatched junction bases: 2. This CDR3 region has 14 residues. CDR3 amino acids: CATSRDRAQETQYF. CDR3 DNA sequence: TGTGCCACCAGCAGGGACAGGGCACAAGAGACCCAGTACTTC.

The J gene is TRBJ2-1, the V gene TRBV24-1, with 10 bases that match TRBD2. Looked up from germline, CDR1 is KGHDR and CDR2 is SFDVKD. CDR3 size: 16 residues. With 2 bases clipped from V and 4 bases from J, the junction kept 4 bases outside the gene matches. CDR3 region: CATSDWSSGSYNEQFF. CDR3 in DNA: TGTGCCACCAGTGATTGGTCTAGCGGGAGTTACAATGAGCAGTTCTTC.

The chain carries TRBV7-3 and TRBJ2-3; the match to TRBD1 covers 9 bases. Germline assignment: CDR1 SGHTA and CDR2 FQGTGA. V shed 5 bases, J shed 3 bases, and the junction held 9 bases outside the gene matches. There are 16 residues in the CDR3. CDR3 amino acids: CASSRTGGTGTDTQYF. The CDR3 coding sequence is TGTGCCAGCAGCCGAACGGGTGGGACAGGGACAGATACGCAGTATTTT.

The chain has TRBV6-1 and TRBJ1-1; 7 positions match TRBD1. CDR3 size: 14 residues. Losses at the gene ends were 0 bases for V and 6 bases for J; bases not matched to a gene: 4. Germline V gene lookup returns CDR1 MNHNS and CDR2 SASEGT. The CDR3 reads CASSEAGGWAEAFF. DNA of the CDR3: TGTGCCAGCAGTGAAGCAGGGGGCTGGGCTGAAGCTTTCTTT.

Written as DNA, the CDR3 is TGTGCCAGCACCCTCGGGCTAGCTTCCTACGAGCAGTACTTC. Translated: CASTLGLASYEQYF. The rearrangement links TRBV2 to TRBJ2-7; D may be TRBD2 (5 bases). The germline V and J ends were trimmed by 7 bases and 1 base, with 14 bases remaining between them. Germline V lookup: CDR1 SNHLY, CDR2 FYNNEI. The CDR3 spans 14 residues. The full variable domain, in which reference TRBV2 and TRBJ2-7 provide the parts outside the CDR3, is EPEVTQTPSHQVTQMGQEVILRCVPISNHLYFYWYRQILGQKVEFLVSFYNNEISEKSEIFDDQFSVERPDGSNFTLKIRSTKLEDSAMYFCASTLGLASYEQYFGPGTRLTVT.

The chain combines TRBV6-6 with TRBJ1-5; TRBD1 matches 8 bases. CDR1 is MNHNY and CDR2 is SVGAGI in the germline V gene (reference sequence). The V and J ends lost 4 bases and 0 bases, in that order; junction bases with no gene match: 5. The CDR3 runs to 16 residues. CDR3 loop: CASSLRTGISNQPQHF. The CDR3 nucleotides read TGTGCCAGCAGTTTAAGGACAGGGATTAGCAATCAGCCCCAGCATTTT.

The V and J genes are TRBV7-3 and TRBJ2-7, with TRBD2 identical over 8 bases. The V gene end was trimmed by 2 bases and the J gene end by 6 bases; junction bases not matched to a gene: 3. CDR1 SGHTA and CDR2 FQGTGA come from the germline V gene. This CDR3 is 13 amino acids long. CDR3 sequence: CASSLVREGEQYF. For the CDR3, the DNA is TGTGCCAGCAGCTTAGTTCGGGAGGGCGAGCAGTACTTC.

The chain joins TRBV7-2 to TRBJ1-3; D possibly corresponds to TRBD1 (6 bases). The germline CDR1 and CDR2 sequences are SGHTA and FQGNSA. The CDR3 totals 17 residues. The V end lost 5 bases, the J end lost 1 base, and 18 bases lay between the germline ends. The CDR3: CASSPGGSSLSGNTIYF. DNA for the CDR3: TGTGCCAGCAGCCCGGGGGGCAGCTCCCTTTCTGGAAACACCATATATTTT.

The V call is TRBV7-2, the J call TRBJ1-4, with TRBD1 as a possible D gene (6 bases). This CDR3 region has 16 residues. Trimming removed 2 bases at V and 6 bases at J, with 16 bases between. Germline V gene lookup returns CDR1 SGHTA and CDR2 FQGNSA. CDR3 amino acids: CASSLSINREDEKLFF. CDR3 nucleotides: TGTGCCAGCAGCTTATCTATTAACAGGGAGGATGAAAAACTGTTTTTT.

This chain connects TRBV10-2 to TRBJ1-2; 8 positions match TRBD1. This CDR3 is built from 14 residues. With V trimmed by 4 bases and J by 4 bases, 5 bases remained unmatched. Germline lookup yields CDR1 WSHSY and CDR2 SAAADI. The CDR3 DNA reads TGCGCCAGCAGTGTGCCAACAGGGGGCTATGGCTACACCTTC. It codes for CASSVPTGGYGYTF.

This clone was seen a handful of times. This CDR3 is CASSLAGGGILETQYF. The CDR3 coding sequence is TGCGCCAGCAGCTTGGCCGGGGGGGGAATCTTGGAGACCCAGTACTTC. The J gene is TRBJ2-5, the V gene TRBV5-1; TRBD2 matches at 8 bases. This CDR3 has 16 amino acids. In germline, CDR1 is SGHRS, CDR2 YFSETQ. V was pared by 0 bases and J by 5 bases, with 9 bases of the junction left unmatched.

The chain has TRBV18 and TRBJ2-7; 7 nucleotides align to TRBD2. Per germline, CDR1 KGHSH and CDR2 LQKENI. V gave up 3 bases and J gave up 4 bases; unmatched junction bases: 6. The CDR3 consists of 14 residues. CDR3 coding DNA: TGTGCCAGCTCACCTCGGGGAGGGAAGTACGAGCAGTACTTC. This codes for CASSPRGGKYEQYF.

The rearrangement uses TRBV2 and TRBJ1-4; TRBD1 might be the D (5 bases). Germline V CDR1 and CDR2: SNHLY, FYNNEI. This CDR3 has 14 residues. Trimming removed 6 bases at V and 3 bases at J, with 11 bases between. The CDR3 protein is CASSRDLSNEKLFF. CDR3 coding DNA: TGTGCCAGCAGCAGGGATCTCTCTAATGAAAAACTGTTTTTT.

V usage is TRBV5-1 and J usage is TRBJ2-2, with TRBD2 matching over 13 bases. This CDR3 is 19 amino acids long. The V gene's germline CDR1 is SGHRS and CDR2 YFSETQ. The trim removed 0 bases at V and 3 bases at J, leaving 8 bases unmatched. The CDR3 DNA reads TGCGCCAGCAGCTTGGAAGGACTAGCGGGAGTGTCCCACACCGGGGAGCTGTTTTTT. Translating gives CASSLEGLAGVSHTGELFF.

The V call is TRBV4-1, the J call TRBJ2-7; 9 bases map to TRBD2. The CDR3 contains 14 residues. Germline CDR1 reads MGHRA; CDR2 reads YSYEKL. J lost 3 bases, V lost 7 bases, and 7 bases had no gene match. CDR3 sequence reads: CASKVSGGSYEQYF. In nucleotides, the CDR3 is TGCGCCAGCAAAGTCAGCGGGGGGAGCTACGAGCAGTACTTC.

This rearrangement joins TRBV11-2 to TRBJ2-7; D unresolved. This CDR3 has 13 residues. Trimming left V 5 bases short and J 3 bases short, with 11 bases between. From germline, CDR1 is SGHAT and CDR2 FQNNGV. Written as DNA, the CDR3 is TGTGCCAGCAGCCGCGAGACCGGCTACGAGCAGTACTTC. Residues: CASSRETGYEQYF.

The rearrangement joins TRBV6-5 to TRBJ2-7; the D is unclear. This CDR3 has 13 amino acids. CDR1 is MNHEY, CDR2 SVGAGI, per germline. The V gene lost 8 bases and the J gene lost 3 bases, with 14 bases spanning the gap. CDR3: CASSKARNYEQYF. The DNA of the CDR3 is TGTGCCAGCTCAAAGGCACGGAACTACGAGCAGTACTTC.

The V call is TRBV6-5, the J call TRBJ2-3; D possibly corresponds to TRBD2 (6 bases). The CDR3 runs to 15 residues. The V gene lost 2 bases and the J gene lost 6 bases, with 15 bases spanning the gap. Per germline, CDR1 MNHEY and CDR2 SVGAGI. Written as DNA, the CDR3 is TGTGCCAGCAGTTACGTCGGGGTTGGGAGGGATACGCAGTATTTT. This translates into CASSYVGVGRDTQYF.